Presented here are 20 T cell receptor beta chains from one specimen sequenced in a study of shared clonotypes between healthy human individuals. Assay used: immunoSEQ multiplex PCR; TCRdb lists only in-frame clones, some missing. The sample lists millions of clones, around nine tenths occurring once. Sample: naive CD4+ T cells sorted from blood. Subset here: CD45RA+ positively selected. Receptors were obtained from a man between 18 and 35 years old in good health.

J is TRBJ2-1 and V is TRBV9; TRBD2 aligns across 7 bases. The CDR3 is made up of 15 amino acids. CDR1 and CDR2 from the germline V gene are SGDLS and YYNGEE. V trimming: 0 bases; J trimming: 9 bases; junction bases outside the gene matches: 9. This CDR3 is CASSVVAGDGGEQFF. The CDR3 DNA reads TGTGCCAGCAGCGTAGTCGCGGGAGATGGGGGTGAGCAGTTCTTC. Supplemented by reference TRBV9 and TRBJ2-1, the full variable domain reads DSGVTQTPKHLITATGQRVTLRCSPRSGDLSVYWYQQSLDQGLQFLIQYYNGEERAKGNILERFSAQQFPDLHSELNLSSLELGDSALYFCASSVVAGDGGEQFFGPGTRLTVL.

The gene calls are TRBV18 and TRBJ1-5; no clear D gene. With 2 bases removed from V and 3 bases from J, the gap between germline ends came to 8 bases. The germline CDR1 and CDR2 sequences are KGHSH and LQKENI. This CDR3 comprises 14 residues. The CDR3 sequence: CASSPGNLNQPQHF. The CDR3 DNA reads TGTGCCAGCTCACCAGGAAACCTCAATCAGCCCCAGCATTTT.

The chain employs TRBV6-6 and TRBJ1-2; D perhaps matches TRBD1 (5 bases). Trimming stripped 3 bases from V and 4 bases from J, with 9 bases between. Germline-derived CDR1 and CDR2 are MNHNY and SVGAGI (reference sequence). The CDR3 spans 13 residues. CDR3 amino acids: CASSYQGIYGYTF. CDR3 nucleotides: TGTGCCAGCAGTTATCAGGGAATCTATGGCTACACCTTC.

About this clone itself: Other DNA sequences within the sample encode an identical CDR3. The chain joins TRBV5-1 to TRBJ2-2; D is perhaps TRBD1 or TRBD2 (5 bases each). Germline V CDR1 and CDR2: SGHRS, YFSETQ. Trimming removed 3 bases from V and 0 bases from J, with 9 bases in between. This CDR3 comprises 15 residues. CDR3 region: CASSSGPANTGELFF. CDR3 nucleotide sequence: TGCGCCAGCAGCTCGGGGCCTGCGAACACCGGGGAGCTGTTTTTT. Using reference TRBV5-1 and TRBJ2-2 for the parts outside the CDR3, the full variable domain is KAGVTQTPRYLIKTRGQQVTLSCSPISGHRSVSWYQQTPGQGLQFLFEYFSETQRNKGNFPGRFSGRQFSNSRSEMNVSTLELGDSALYLCASSSGPANTGELFFGEGSRLTVL.

This clone was counted a single time. The rearrangement uses TRBV5-1 and TRBJ2-7; TRBD2 matches 14 bases. This CDR3 is 16 amino acids long. The V segment lost 3 bases and the J segment 3 bases; nucleotides outside the gene matches: 5. The germline V gene has CDR1 SGHRS and CDR2 YFSETQ. CDR3 residues: CASSSGTSGSNYEQYF. For the CDR3, the DNA is TGCGCCAGCAGCTCCGGGACTAGCGGGAGCAACTACGAGCAGTACTTC. Looking up the rest from reference TRBV5-1 and TRBJ2-7 gives the full variable domain: KAGVTQTPRYLIKTRGQQVTLSCSPISGHRSVSWYQQTPGQGLQFLFEYFSETQRNKGNFPGRFSGRQFSNSRSEMNVSTLELGDSALYLCASSSGTSGSNYEQYFGPGTRLTVT.

This chain connects TRBV5-1 to TRBJ2-7, with D perhaps TRBD1 (6 bases). The CDR3 spans 14 residues. Germline V gives CDR1 SGHRS, CDR2 YFSETQ. Trimming removed 0 bases from V and 3 bases from J, with 10 bases in between. The CDR3 region has the DNA TGCGCCAGCAGCTTGGAAGGGGGAATCTACGAGCAGTACTTC. Its protein product is CASSLEGGIYEQYF. Variable domain in full (rest from reference TRBV5-1 and TRBJ2-7): KAGVTQTPRYLIKTRGQQVTLSCSPISGHRSVSWYQQTPGQGLQFLFEYFSETQRNKGNFPGRFSGRQFSNSRSEMNVSTLELGDSALYLCASSLEGGIYEQYFGPGTRLTVT.

This clone was counted a few times. This chain connects TRBV6-5 to TRBJ2-7, with 10 bases that match TRBD1. Germline CDR1 MNHEY, CDR2 SVGAGI. This CDR3 region has 12 residues. V lost 10 bases and J lost 2; bases outside the gene matches: 2. CDR3 residues: CATGTGAYEQYF. CDR3 DNA sequence: TGTGCCACCGGGACAGGGGCCTACGAGCAGTACTTC.

To note about this clone: Different DNA sequences within this sample yield the same CDR3. V is TRBV20-1 and J is TRBJ2-7; D remains unclear. The V gene's germline CDR1 is DFQATT and CDR2 SNEGSKA (reference sequence). V was trimmed by 6 bases and J by 3 bases, leaving 9 bases between them. CDR3 size: 11 residues. The CDR3 region has the DNA TGCAGTGCCTCAGCAGGCTACGAGCAGTACTTC. Protein: CSASAGYEQYF.

About this clone itself: Other DNA sequences in this specimen translate into the identical CDR3. V usage is TRBV6-6 and J usage is TRBJ2-3; D ambiguous. Looked up from germline, CDR1 is MNHNY and CDR2 is SVGAGI (reference sequence). V was shortened by 5 bases and J by 3 bases, with 6 bases between the two germline ends. The CDR3 consists of 12 residues. The CDR3 DNA reads as TGTGCCAGCAGTCGCAGTACAGATACGCAGTATTTT. It translates to CASSRSTDTQYF.

This clone was picked up one time. V and J are TRBV7-2 and TRBJ1-2, with a weak D call TRBD1 (5 bases). Trimming took 0 bases from V and 7 from J, leaving 6 bases between them. Germline V CDR1 and CDR2: SGHTA, FQGNSA. This CDR3 spans 12 amino acids. DNA for the CDR3: TGTGCCAGCAGCTTAGCAGGGGTTGGCTACACCTTC. It encodes CASSLAGVGYTF.

This clone has only a few counts. Other DNA sequences in this specimen translate into the identical CDR3. This chain connects TRBV5-1 to TRBJ2-3, with TRBD2 as a possible D gene (6 bases). The germline CDR1 and CDR2 sequences are SGHRS and YFSETQ. The V gene lost 4 bases and the J gene lost 0 bases, with 9 bases spanning the gap. This CDR3 region has 14 residues. CDR3 nucleotide sequence: TGCGCCAGCAGCCAAGGGACTAGCACAGATACGCAGTATTTT. Translation: CASSQGTSTDTQYF.

This sequence joins TRBV5-4 and TRBJ2-1; D is unclear. V lost 4 bases, J lost 3 bases, and 11 bases lay in between. This CDR3 is 14 amino acids long. Looked up from germline, CDR1 is SGHNT and CDR2 is YYREEE (reference sequence). The chain's CDR3 is CASSLKDVYNEQFF. In DNA form, the CDR3 reads TGTGCCAGCAGCCTGAAGGACGTCTACAATGAGCAGTTCTTC.

About this clone itself: Different DNA sequences within this sample yield the same CDR3. The chain links TRBV19 to TRBJ1-6; weak D call: TRBD1 (5 bases). In germline, CDR1 is LNHDA, CDR2 SQIVND (reference sequence). Trimming stripped 3 bases from V and 10 bases from J, with 13 bases between. The CDR3 runs to 14 residues. The CDR3 loop reads CASSIGQGYSPLHF. CDR3 sequence (DNA): TGTGCCAGTAGTATCGGGCAGGGATACTCACCCCTCCACTTT.

The chain joins TRBV14 to TRBJ2-7, with D perhaps TRBD2 (7 bases). Looked up from germline, CDR1 is SGHDN and CDR2 is FVKESK. The CDR3 covers 15 residues. Trimming took off 4 bases at V and 1 base at J, with 14 bases between the two ends. CDR3 amino acids: CASSPGRGGSYEQYF. For the CDR3, the DNA is TGTGCCAGCAGCCCGGGTAGGGGGGGGTCCTACGAGCAGTACTTC. The full variable domain, its missing parts supplied by reference TRBV14 and TRBJ2-7, is EAGVTQFPSHSVIEKGQTVTLRCDPISGHDNLYWYRRVMGKEIKFLLHFVKESKQDESGMPNNRFLAERTGGTYSTLKVQPAELEDSGVYFCASSPGRGGSYEQYFGPGTRLTVT.

The chain joins TRBV5-5 to TRBJ2-7, with D possibly TRBD2 on 6 matching bases. V was clipped by 3 bases and J by 5 bases, with 9 bases between them. The CDR3 covers 12 residues. In germline, CDR1 is SGHKS, CDR2 YYEKEE (reference sequence). The chain's CDR3 is CASSYWGDEQYF. The DNA of the CDR3 is TGTGCCAGCAGCTATTGGGGGGACGAGCAGTACTTC. The full variable domain, completed using reference TRBV5-5 and TRBJ2-7, is DAGVTQSPTHLIKTRGQQVTLRCSPISGHKSVSWYQQVLGQGPQFIFQYYEKEERGRGNFPDRFSARQFPNYSSELNVNALLLGDSALYLCASSYWGDEQYFGPGTRLTVT.

This clone occurred once. This chain connects TRBV7-2 to TRBJ1-1; 7 bases map to TRBD1. V lost 11 bases to trimming and J lost 0 bases; unmatched junction nucleotides: 9. CDR1 and CDR2 (germline): SGHTA, FQGNSA. The CDR3 is 14 amino acids. The CDR3 bases are TGTGCCTTAAGAGGGGGCGAGTTGAACACTGAAGCTTTCTTT. Translating it yields CALRGGELNTEAFF.

The chain is built from TRBV18 and TRBJ2-5; TRBD1 matches at 8 bases. This CDR3 is built from 14 residues. V was pared by 4 bases and J by 1 base, with 2 bases of the junction left unmatched. The V gene's germline CDR1 is KGHSH and CDR2 LQKENI. This CDR3 is CASSLQGAQETQYF. The DNA of the CDR3 is TGTGCCAGCTCACTCCAGGGGGCCCAAGAGACCCAGTACTTC.

In its sample, this clone was seen once. Other DNA variants within this sample encode the same CDR3. This chain links TRBV6-1 with TRBJ1-3; D gene ambiguous. Germline assignment: CDR1 MNHNS and CDR2 SASEGT. The V gene lost 0 bases and the J gene lost 3 bases, with 0 bases spanning the gap. CDR3 size: 12 residues. The DNA of the CDR3 is TGTGCCAGCAGTGAAGCTGGAAACACCATATATTTT. Its translation is CASSEAGNTIYF.

The gene calls are TRBV28 and TRBJ1-4; tentative D call: TRBD1 (6 bases). Germline values: CDR1 MDHEN, CDR2 SYDVKM. The CDR3 contains 16 residues. V dropped 5 bases and J dropped 2 bases, with 15 bases sitting between them. CDR3 coding DNA: TGTGCCAGCAGTCCCTCGGGGGGCGGCACTAATGAAAAACTGTTTTTT. Protein sequence: CASSPSGGGTNEKLFF.

The rearrangement joins TRBV30 to TRBJ2-3; 13 positions match TRBD2. Germline lookup yields CDR1 GTSNPN and CDR2 SVGIG (reference sequence). The CDR3 loop spans 19 amino acids. After removal of 2 bases from V and 1 base from J, the junction contained 12 bases not matched to a gene. The DNA of the CDR3 is TGTGCCTGGAGTTCAGGACTAGCGGGAGCCCCGAGGGGCACAGATACGCAGTATTTT. Its protein product is CAWSSGLAGAPRGTDTQYF.